This record concerns one T cell receptor beta chain sequence. Antigen: not known. Included in the TCR beta cDNA libraries were unique molecular identifiers. TCRdb reprocessed the PCR reads with MiXCR, giving one entry per CDR3 protein. This sample yields 700,000 to 900,000 distinct CDR3 sequences, of which under 60% are seen a single time; 4.9% belongs to the top ten. This CDR3 contains 12 residues. The germline V gene has CDR1 DFQATT and CDR2 SNEGSKA (reference sequence). This specimen comes from a study of post-analysis software for immune sequencing data. Study findings and constraints: Higher frequency in patients than in controls was seen for several TRBV segments, with TRBV5-6, TRBV5-1 and TRBV20-1 among them.

This chain uses TRBV20-1 with TRBJ1-2; D is uncertain. The sequence came from a girl between 10 and 17 years old with multiple sclerosis. The material sequenced was blood. The CDR3 DNA follows: TGCAGCCCAAAGACGGAGATCTATGGCTACACCTTC. It yields the protein CSPKTEIYGYTF.